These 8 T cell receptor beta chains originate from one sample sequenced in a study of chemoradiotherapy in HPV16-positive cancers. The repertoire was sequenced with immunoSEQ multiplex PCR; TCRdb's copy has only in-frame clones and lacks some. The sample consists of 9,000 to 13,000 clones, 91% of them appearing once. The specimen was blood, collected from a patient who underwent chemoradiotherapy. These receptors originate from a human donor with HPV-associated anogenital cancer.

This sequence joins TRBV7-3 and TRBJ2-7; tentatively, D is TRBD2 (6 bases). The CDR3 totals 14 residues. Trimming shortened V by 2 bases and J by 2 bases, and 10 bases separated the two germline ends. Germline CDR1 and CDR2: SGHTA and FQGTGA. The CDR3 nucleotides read TGTGCCAGCAGCTTAGGGACGGGAGCCTACGAGCAGTACTTC. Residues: CASSLGTGAYEQYF. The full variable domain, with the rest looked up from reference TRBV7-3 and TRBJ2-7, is GAGVSQTPSNKVTEKGKYVELRCDPISGHTALYWYRQSLGQGPEFLIYFQGTGAADDSGLPNDRFFAVRPEGSVSTLKIQRTERGDSAVYLCASSLGTGAYEQYFGPGTRLTVT.

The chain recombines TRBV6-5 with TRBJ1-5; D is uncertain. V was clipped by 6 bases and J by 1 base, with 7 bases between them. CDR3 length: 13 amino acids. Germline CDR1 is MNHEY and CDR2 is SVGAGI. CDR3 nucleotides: TGTGCCAGCAGCAAATTGAGCAATCAGCCCCAGCATTTT. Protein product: CASSKLSNQPQHF.

The CDR3 DNA reads as TGTGCCAGCAGTGCGGGACAGGGCTATGGCTACACCTTC. Protein: CASSAGQGYGYTF. This sequence joins TRBV2 and TRBJ1-2, with 9 bases matching TRBD1. The V segment lost 4 bases and the J segment 4 bases; nucleotides outside the gene matches: 1. The CDR3 extends over 13 amino acids. Germline CDR1 and CDR2: SNHLY and FYNNEI.

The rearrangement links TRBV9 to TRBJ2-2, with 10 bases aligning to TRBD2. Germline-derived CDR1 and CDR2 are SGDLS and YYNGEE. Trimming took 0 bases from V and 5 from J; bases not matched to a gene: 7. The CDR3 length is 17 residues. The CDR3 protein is CASSVALSGGGTGELFF. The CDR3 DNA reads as TGTGCCAGCAGCGTAGCTTTGAGCGGGGGGGGGACCGGGGAGCTGTTTTTT. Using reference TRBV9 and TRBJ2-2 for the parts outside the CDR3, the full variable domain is DSGVTQTPKHLITATGQRVTLRCSPRSGDLSVYWYQQSLDQGLQFLIQYYNGEERAKGNILERFSAQQFPDLHSELNLSSLELGDSALYFCASSVALSGGGTGELFFGEGSRLTVL.

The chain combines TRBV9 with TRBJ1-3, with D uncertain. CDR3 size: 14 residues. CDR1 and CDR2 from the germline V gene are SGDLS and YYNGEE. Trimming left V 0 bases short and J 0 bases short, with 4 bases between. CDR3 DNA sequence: TGTGCCAGCAGCGTAGACTACTCTGGAAACACCATATATTTT. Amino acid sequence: CASSVDYSGNTIYF.

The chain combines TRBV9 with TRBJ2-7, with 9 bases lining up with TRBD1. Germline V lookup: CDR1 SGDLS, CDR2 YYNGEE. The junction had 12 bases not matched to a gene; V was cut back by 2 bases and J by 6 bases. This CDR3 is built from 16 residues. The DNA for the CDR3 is TGTGCCAGCAGCGTCCATCCTTGGGGACAGGGCGTCGAGCAGTACTTC. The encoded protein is CASSVHPWGQGVEQYF.

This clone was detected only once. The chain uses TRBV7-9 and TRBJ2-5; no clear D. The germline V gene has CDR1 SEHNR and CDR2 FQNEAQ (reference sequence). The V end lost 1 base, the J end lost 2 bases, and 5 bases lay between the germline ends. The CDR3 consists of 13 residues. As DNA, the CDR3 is TGTGCCAGCAGCTTAGGGGTACAAGAGACCCAGTACTTC. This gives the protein CASSLGVQETQYF.

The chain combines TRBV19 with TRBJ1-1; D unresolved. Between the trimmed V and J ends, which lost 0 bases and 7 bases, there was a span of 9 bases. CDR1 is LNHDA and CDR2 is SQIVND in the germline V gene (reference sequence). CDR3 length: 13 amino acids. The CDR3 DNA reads TGTGCCAGTAGTATAGAACAGCTCGGTGAAGCTTTCTTT. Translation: CASSIEQLGEAFF.